This TCR beta chain appears in the sequencing data of a study of regulatory T cells in long-lasting Graves disease. General study points: Persistent disease samples used TRBV28, TRBJ1-2 and TRBJ2-5 preferentially.

With regard to this clonotype: Its target is unknown.

Germline values: CDR1 SGDLS, CDR2 YYNGEE. V lost 0 bases, J lost 2 bases, and 2 bases stayed unmatched. The CDR3 spans 15 residues. The time point is: newly diagnosed GD, antithyroid drugs for less than 3 months. Generation of the TCR library employed RNA extracted from PBMCs. It was an endocrinology department in Xi'an, China, that provided the patients. Assembly of TCR beta libraries relied on iRepertoire HTBI primers together with Arm-PCR of CDR3 regions. TCRdb analysed the multiplex PCR reads with MiXCR anew, one entry per CDR3 protein. The repertoire consists of about 470,000 distinct CDR3 sequences, with around 14% occurring once and the leading ten covering 16%. The same sample was also used in a study of T cells in Graves' hyperthyroidism and ophthalmopathy.

This receptor was obtained from a woman between 25 and 40 years old with Graves disease. Sequenced material: peripheral blood mononuclear cells (PBMCs), taken at new diagnosis, from a patient treated with antithyroid drugs. This chain links TRBV9 with TRBJ2-1; TRBD2 matches 7 bases. The chain's CDR3 is CASSVAGGTYNEQFF. The CDR3 DNA is TGTGCCAGCAGCGTAGCGGGAGGCACCTACAATGAGCAGTTCTTC.